Here is one TCR beta chain with its context. Its antigen is still unknown. The CDR3 has 17 residues. Per germline, CDR1 KGHSH and CDR2 LQKENI. The V gene end was trimmed by 1 base and the J gene end by 8 bases; junction bases not matched to a gene: 16. This sample was taken from a study of shared clonotypes between healthy human individuals. CD45RA+ naive and CD45RA-negative memory subsets were separated from CD4+ cells. Whole-study results and caveats: Shared clonotypes across all four donors exceeded non-shared ones in generation probability. Memory subsets generally showed smaller estimated richness than naive subsets did.

Measured with immunoSEQ multiplex PCR; TCRdb has only the in-frame clones, and not every one. The sample includes about 1 million clones, 60% to 80% seen only once; the top ten take approximately 1.5%. The sequenced material came from memory CD4+ T cells sorted from blood. As for subset: CD45RA-negative fraction. The TCR originated in a man between 18 and 29 years old in good health. The chain uses TRBV18 and TRBJ1-2, with 7 positions matching TRBD1. The CDR3 DNA is TGTGCCAGCTCACCACTGACAGGGTCAGACATGACGGGAGGCTACACCTTC. Its protein product is CASSPLTGSDMTGGYTF.